The present entry profiles one T cell receptor beta chain with its context. V was pared by 3 bases and J by 4 bases, with 21 bases between. The CDR3 has 17 amino acids. In germline, CDR1 is MNHEY, CDR2 SMNVEV (reference sequence). This sample stems from a study of CD8 T cells in ankylosing spondylitis. TCR beta libraries were made by quantitative 5'-RACE with molecular barcodes. TCRdb redid the calling of the 5' RACE reads with MiXCR, one entry per CDR3 protein. The data show a few hundred thousand distinct CDR3 sequences, approximately 22% seen once. Sample: blood, either unsorted or a sorted T cell fraction (not recorded which). The TCR comes from a male donor with ankylosing spondylitis or in good health (not recorded which). The chain combines TRBV27 with TRBJ2-5; perhaps D is TRBD1 or TRBD2 (5 bases each). The CDR3 DNA is TGTGCCAGCAGTTTGAGAGGGGCGGCCACATTGGGAGAGACCCAGTACTTC. This encodes CASSLRGAATLGETQYF.